This T cell receptor (beta chain) comes out of a study of cytomegalovirus exposure and HLA in healthy donors. For the study at large: Earlier results showed 90 million to 120 million unique TCR beta sequences derived from roughly 180 million T cells. Points from the study as a whole: In an earlier analysis, about 90% or about 30%: the productive usage of most TCR beta V segments. One later analysis reportedly identified an Asian-associated ancestry cluster that showed fewer N-insertions than the roughly 620-donor mean.

This CDR3 is built from 16 residues. Germline CDR1 reads MNHEY; CDR2 reads SVGAGI. V was pared by 4 bases and J by 5 bases, with 15 bases between. This clone appeared a single time. As yet, its antigen is unknown. The PCR contained 60 Vbeta and 13 Jbeta primers. TCRdb's table, derived via immunoSEQ multiplex PCR, lists solely in-frame clones and lacks some. This table has 100,000 to 120,000 clones, around 70% appearing once. The clonotype originates from a man in his thirties or forties in good health and CMV-seronegative. The sample consisted of PBMCs. The chain combines TRBV6-5 with TRBJ1-6; D is possibly TRBD1 (5 bases). The CDR3 is CASSFGPGRNNSPLHF. Here the CDR3 DNA reads TGTGCCAGCAGTTTCGGTCCAGGGCGGAATAATTCACCCCTCCACTTT.